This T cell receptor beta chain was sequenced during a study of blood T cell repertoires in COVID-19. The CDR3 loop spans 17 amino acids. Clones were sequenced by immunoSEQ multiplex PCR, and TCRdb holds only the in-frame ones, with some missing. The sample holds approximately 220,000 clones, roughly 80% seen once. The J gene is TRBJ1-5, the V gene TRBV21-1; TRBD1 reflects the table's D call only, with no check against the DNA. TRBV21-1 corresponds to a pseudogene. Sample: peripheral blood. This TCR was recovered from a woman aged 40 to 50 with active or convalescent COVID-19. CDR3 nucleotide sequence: TGTGCCAGCAGCAAAAGCTTGGGACAGGGGAGCAATCAGCCCCAGCATTTT. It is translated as CASSKSLGQGSNQPQHF.